This T cell receptor beta chain was recovered during a study of blood T cell repertoires in COVID-19. Grouping used clinical history reported by participants in a survey and questionnaire. In the original processing: Reference gene primer amplification yielded estimated nucleated cell counts. Here immunoSEQ multiplex PCR was the method, and the copy in TCRdb shows in-frame clones only, minus some. V and J calls and clone size are as listed in that table; D and trimming were resolved from the DNA. The table has a few hundred thousand clones, around 89% seen once. Sequenced input: PBMCs or T cells enriched from blood (not recorded which). The origin of this receptor is a woman aged 18-29 years who had recovered from COVID-19.

CDR3 residues: CASSSGTSGGPDTQYF. The DNA of the CDR3 is TGTGCCAGCAGCTCCGGGACTAGCGGGGGTCCAGATACGCAGTATTTT. The rearrangement uses TRBV7-3 and TRBJ2-3, with 14 nucleotides matching TRBD2. The CDR3 contains 16 residues. From germline, CDR1 is SGHTA and CDR2 FQGTGA. Trimming cost V 4 bases and J 4 bases; bases outside gene matches: 4.